This T cell receptor beta chain appears in the sequencing data of a study of a mutant IDH1 vaccine in newly diagnosed glioma. Turning to the study itself: Scheduled at week 35, visit V12 preceded visit V13, held at week 47.

Sequencing was performed with immunoSEQ multiplex PCR; in TCRdb, only in-frame clones are kept and a portion is missing. The data contain approximately 50,000 clones, approximately 76% of them seen just once; the ten biggest clones take up about 4.9%. Points on this clone: Antigen unknown.

As to time point: week 47, end of study. A 20-mer mutant IDH1 peptide at 300 ug was injected subcutaneously with topical imiquimod. Germline-derived CDR1 and CDR2 are SNHLY and FYNNEI. J gave up 7 bases and V 4 bases, and 11 bases lay outside the gene matches. The CDR3 is 15 amino acids. The rearrangement links TRBV2 to TRBJ1-2; 8 nucleotides match TRBD1. The sample here was PBMCs, taken from a glioma patient whose treatment included an IDH1 peptide vaccine. The clonotype was recovered from a woman between 40 and 55 years old with glioma. Some clones in this sample may be carry-over from other donors' samples. The CDR3, as DNA: TGTGCCAGCAGTGGGACAGGGATTCGGCTGGGTGGCTACACCTTC. Protein: CASSGTGIRLGGYTF.